This TCR beta chain is drawn from a study of shared clonotypes between healthy human individuals. Investigators divided CD4+ cells into CD45RA+ naive and CD45RA-negative memory subsets. This CDR3 has 14 residues. Germline V CDR1 and CDR2: SEHNR, FQNEAQ (reference sequence). Trimming left V 1 base short and J 4 bases short, with 10 bases between. At the deep level, the assay was run. Repertoires were generated with immunoSEQ multiplex PCR, while TCRdb's copy carries only in-frame clones and drops some. The table records a few million clones, roughly 90% of them present only once. Sequencing was carried out using naive CD4+ T cells from PBMCs. Specified subset: CD45RA+ positively selected. The sequence was collected from a young man in good health. Some clones in this sample may be carry-over from other donors' samples. The rearrangement uses TRBV7-9 and TRBJ1-2; D gene ambiguous. The CDR3 reads CASSLEGAGYGYTF. DNA for the CDR3: TGTGCCAGCAGCTTAGAGGGTGCAGGCTATGGCTACACCTTC.